This T cell receptor (beta chain) was recovered during a study of shared clonotypes between healthy human individuals. The overall study: CD4 naive and CD4 memory each took three plates per donor, while CD8 naive took two and CD8 memory one.

Splitting of each subset's genomic DNA was done evenly across several immunoSEQ plates. Profiled with immunoSEQ multiplex PCR; TCRdb holds only in-frame clones, not every one. This sample has approximately 1.9 million clones, with about 93% found just once. Germline assignment: CDR1 SNHLY and CDR2 FYNNEI. The CDR3 extends over 18 amino acids. V lost 2 bases and J lost 5; bases outside the gene matches: 11. It was CD45RO-negative cells, positively selected for CCR7, that made up naive CD8 cells, with terminally differentiated effector memory CD45RA+ cells excluded. J is TRBJ2-2 and V is TRBV2, with 10 bases fitting TRBD2. Material: naive CD8+ T cells from PBMCs. The source is a young man in good health. Some clones in this sample may be carry-over from other donors' samples. The CDR3 here is CASSEHRASGSRTGELFF. CDR3 in DNA: TGTGCCAGCAGTGAACATCGGGCTAGCGGGAGTCGAACCGGGGAGCTGTTTTTT.